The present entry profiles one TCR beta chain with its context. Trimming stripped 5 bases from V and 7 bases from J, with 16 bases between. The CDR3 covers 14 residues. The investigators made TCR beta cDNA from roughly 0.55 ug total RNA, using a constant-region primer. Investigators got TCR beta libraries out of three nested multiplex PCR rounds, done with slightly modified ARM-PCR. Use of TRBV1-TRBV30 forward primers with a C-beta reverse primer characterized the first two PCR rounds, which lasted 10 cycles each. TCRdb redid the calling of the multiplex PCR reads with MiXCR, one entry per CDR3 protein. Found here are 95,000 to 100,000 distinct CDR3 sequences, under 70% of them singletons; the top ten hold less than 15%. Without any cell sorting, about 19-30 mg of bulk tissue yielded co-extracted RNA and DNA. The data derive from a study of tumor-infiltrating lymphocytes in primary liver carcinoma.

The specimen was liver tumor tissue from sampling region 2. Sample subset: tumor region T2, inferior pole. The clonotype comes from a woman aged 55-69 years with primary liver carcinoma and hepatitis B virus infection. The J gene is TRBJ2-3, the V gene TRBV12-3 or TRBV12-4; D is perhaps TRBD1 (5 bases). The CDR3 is CASSTGANIHTQYF. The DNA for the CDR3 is TGTGCCAGCAGTACTGGGGCTAACATACATACGCAGTATTTT.